Reported below is one TCR beta chain. What it binds is not known. The CDR3 consists of 16 residues. CDR1 and CDR2 (germline): MNHNS, SASEGT. Losses at the gene ends were 6 bases for V and 4 bases for J; bases not matched to a gene: 8. This sample is drawn from a study of T cells after yellow fever vaccination. TCRdb ran MiXCR on the 5' RACE reads and lists one entry per CDR3 protein. This sample has just under 600,000 distinct CDR3 sequences, with approximately 15% found just once. Study-level results: Post-booster reappearance was seen for most primary-vaccination clones (around 96% CD4, around 91% CD8). One caveat is that FACS-sorted repertoires could contain abundant clonotypes contaminating from the bulk population.

The material sequenced was PBMCs, taken on the day of the yellow fever booster vaccination. V usage is TRBV6-1 and J usage is TRBJ2-1, with 11 bases matching TRBD2. The TCR originated in a man under 40 who received the YFV17D yellow fever vaccine. CDR3 DNA: TGTGCCAGCAGCCACCTTTCTAGCGGGAGGTACAATGAGCAGTTCTTC. It is translated as CASSHLSSGRYNEQFF.